These T cell receptor beta chains were read from a single sample in a study of CD8+ T cells in alopecia areata. Clones were read by immunoSEQ multiplex PCR, and TCRdb kept only the in-frame ones, dropping some. The sample lists 180,000 or so clones; roughly 60% were seen once. This sample comprised CD4+ T cells sorted from blood, obtained at week 24, from a patient treated with tofacitinib. The source is a human donor with alopecia areata. CDR3s include the opening cysteine and the closing phenylalanine or tryptophan. The D gene is left open where the match is weak. Rows give clone size only sometimes, using once, few, many, or a class for an expanded clone.

D: TRBD2
J: TRBJ2-1
V: TRBV5-1
size: once
CDR3: CASGLITSGPDNEQFF
DNA: TGCGCCAGTGGGTTGATAACTAGCGGCCCCGACAATGAGCAGTTCTTC

D: TRBD1
J: TRBJ2-5
V: TRBV2
size: .
CDR3: CASSPGQGEGWKVETQYF
DNA: TGTGCCAGCAGCCCGGGACAGGGTGAAGGATGGAAAGTGGAGACCCAGTACTTC

D: .
J: TRBJ1-1
V: TRBV27
size: .
CDR3: CASSLSPGIEAFF
DNA: TGTGCCAGCAGTTTATCGCCAGGGATTGAAGCTTTCTTT

D: .
J: TRBJ2-3
V: TRBV5-4
size: .
CDR3: CASSLAQRAGTDTQYF
DNA: TGTGCCAGCAGCTTGGCGCAGCGCGCGGGCACAGATACGCAGTATTTT

D: .
J: TRBJ2-7
V: TRBV2
size: .
CDR3: CASSGQTSYEQYF
DNA: TGTGCCAGCTCTGGACAGACCTCCTACGAGCAGTACTTC

D: TRBD1
J: TRBJ2-2
V: TRBV19
size: .
CDR3: CASRRGQGATGELFF
DNA: TGTGCCTCTCGGAGGGGACAGGGAGCAACCGGGGAGCTGTTTTTT

D: .
J: TRBJ1-5
V: TRBV25-1
size: .
CDR3: CASSVGSNQPQHF
DNA: TGTGCCAGCAGTGTGGGTAGCAATCAGCCCCAGCATTTT

D: TRBD2
J: TRBJ2-7
V: TRBV10-3
size: few
CDR3: CAIGRGGREAEQYF
DNA: TGTGCCATCGGGCGGGGGGGGCGTGAGGCCGAGCAGTACTTC

D: TRBD2
J: TRBJ2-3
V: TRBV5-1
size: .
CDR3: CASSVTSGSADTQYF
DNA: TGCGCCAGCAGCGTGACTAGCGGGAGTGCAGATACGCAGTATTTT

D: .
J: TRBJ2-7
V: TRBV2
size: .
CDR3: CARPTTQPYEQYF
DNA: TGTGCCAGACCGACGACTCAACCCTACGAGCAGTACTTC

D: .
J: TRBJ2-1
V: TRBV30
size: few
CDR3: CAWDRYNEQFF
DNA: TGTGCCTGGGACAGATACAATGAGCAGTTCTTC

D: .
J: TRBJ1-1
V: TRBV7-9
size: .
CDR3: CASSSPSRGTAEAFF
DNA: TGTGCCAGCAGCTCACCATCTCGGGGCACGGCTGAAGCTTTCTTT

D: .
J: TRBJ2-5
V: TRBV21-1
size: .
CDR3: CASSCQGPPPRYF
DNA: TGTGCCAGCAGCTGCCAGGGACCGCCTCCACGGTACTTC

D: .
J: TRBJ1-1
V: TRBV27
size: .
CDR3: CASKGNGRGGTEAFF
DNA: TGTGCCAGCAAGGGGAATGGAAGAGGGGGCACTGAAGCTTTCTTT

D: TRBD2
J: TRBJ2-4
V: TRBV29-1
size: .
CDR3: CSVGLEGNIQYF
DNA: TGCAGCGTGGGACTAGAGGGAAACATTCAGTACTTC

D: TRBD1
J: TRBJ2-3
V: TRBV29-1
size: .
CDR3: CSVEARDRSPDTQYF
DNA: TGCAGCGTTGAAGCCAGGGACAGGAGTCCAGATACGCAGTATTTT

D: TRBD2
J: TRBJ2-7
V: TRBV30
size: once
CDR3: CAWTSGRGTYEQYF
DNA: TGTGCCTGGACTAGCGGGAGAGGAACCTACGAGCAGTACTTC

D: .
J: TRBJ2-5
V: TRBV27
size: .
CDR3: CASSAGPALHTQYF
DNA: TGTGCCAGCAGCGCTGGCCCGGCTCTGCATACCCAGTACTTC

D: .
J: TRBJ2-7
V: TRBV5-4
size: .
CDR3: CASSPRSGSQYF
DNA: TGTGCCAGCAGCCCGCGGTCCGGCAGTCAGTACTTC

D: .
J: TRBJ1-2
V: TRBV7-9
size: .
CDR3: CASSPTSAYGYTF
DNA: TGTGCCAGCAGCCCTACTTCAGCCTATGGCTACACCTTC

D: .
J: TRBJ2-1
V: TRBV9
size: few
CDR3: CASSVVDPGEQFF
DNA: TGTGCCAGCAGCGTAGTGGACCCAGGTGAGCAGTTCTTC

D: TRBD2
J: TRBJ2-1
V: TRBV27
size: .
CDR3: CASSLIASGSYEQFF
DNA: TGTGCCAGCAGTTTAATAGCAAGCGGGAGCTATGAGCAGTTCTTC

D: .
J: TRBJ2-5
V: TRBV29-1
size: once
CDR3: CSVALSLETQYF
DNA: TGCAGCGTTGCGCTCAGTTTAGAGACCCAGTACTTC

D: .
J: TRBJ2-1
V: TRBV2
size: .
CDR3: CASSVVTRTQVF
DNA: TGTGCCAGCAGTGTAGTTACGAGAACCCAGGTCTTC

D: .
J: TRBJ2-5
V: TRBV27
size: few
CDR3: CASSWDGTMQETQYF
DNA: TGTGCCAGCAGTTGGGACGGAACTATGCAAGAGACCCAGTACTTC

D: .
J: TRBJ2-6
V: TRBV5-6
size: .
CDR3: CASSPRGANVLTF
DNA: TGTGCCAGCAGCCCCCGGGGGGCCAACGTCCTGACTTTC

D: .
J: TRBJ1-1
V: TRBV19
size: few
CDR3: CASRAAHTEAFF
DNA: TGTGCCAGTAGGGCGGCTCACACTGAAGCTTTCTTT

D: .
J: TRBJ2-7
V: TRBV29-1
size: few
CDR3: CSVDVGSSGEQYF
DNA: TGCAGCGTTGATGTGGGGAGTTCAGGCGAGCAGTACTTC

D: TRBD2
J: TRBJ2-3
V: TRBV5-1
size: .
CDR3: CASSLSQGLAQYF
DNA: TGCGCCAGCAGCTTGTCCCAGGGACTAGCGCAGTATTTT

D: TRBD2
J: TRBJ2-1
V: TRBV7-2
size: .
CDR3: CASSARLAGGEQFF
DNA: TGTGCCAGCAGCGCCAGACTAGCGGGGGGTGAGCAGTTCTTC

D: .
J: TRBJ2-4
V: TRBV29-1
size: few
CDR3: CSVSPGLIAKNIQYF
DNA: TGCAGCGTTTCCCCGGGCCTCATAGCCAAAAACATTCAGTACTTC